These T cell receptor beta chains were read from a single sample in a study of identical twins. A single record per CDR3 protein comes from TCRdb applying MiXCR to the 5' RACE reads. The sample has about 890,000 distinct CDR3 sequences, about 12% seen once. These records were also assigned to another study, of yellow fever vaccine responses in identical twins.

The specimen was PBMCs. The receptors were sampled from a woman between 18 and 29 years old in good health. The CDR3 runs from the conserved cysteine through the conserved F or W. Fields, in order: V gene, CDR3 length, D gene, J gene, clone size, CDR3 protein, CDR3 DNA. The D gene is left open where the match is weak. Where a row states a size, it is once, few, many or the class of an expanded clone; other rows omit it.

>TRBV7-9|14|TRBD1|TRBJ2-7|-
CASSSTGVTYEQYF
TGTGCCAGCAGCTCCACAGGGGTGACCTACGAGCAGTACTTC
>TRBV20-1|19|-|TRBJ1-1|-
CSARDLLKLLNGGVPEAFF
TGCAGTGCTAGAGACCTTCTTAAGTTGCTTAACGGAGGGGTCCCTGAAGCTTTCTTT
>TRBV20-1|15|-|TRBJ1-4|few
CSARERLTTNEKLFF
TGCAGTGCTAGAGAGAGACTGACAACTAATGAAAAACTGTTTTTT
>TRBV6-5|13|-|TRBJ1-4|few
CASRYFGNEKLFF
TGTGCCAGCAGATACTTTGGAAATGAAAAACTGTTTTTT
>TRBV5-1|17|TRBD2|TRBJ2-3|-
CASSLVAGGLGTDTQYF
TGCGCCAGCAGCTTGGTGGCGGGGGGCTTGGGCACAGATACGCAGTATTTT
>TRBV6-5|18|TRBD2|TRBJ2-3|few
CASSYSTLRGVFTDTQYF
TGTGCCAGCAGTTACTCGACTCTCCGGGGGGTCTTCACAGATACGCAGTATTTT
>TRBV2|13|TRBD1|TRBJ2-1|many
CAIGQAWVNEQFF
TGTGCCATAGGACAGGCATGGGTCAATGAGCAGTTCTTC
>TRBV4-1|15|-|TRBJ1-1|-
CASSQGPLMNTEAFF
TGCGCCAGCAGCCAGGGACCACTCATGAACACTGAAGCTTTCTTT
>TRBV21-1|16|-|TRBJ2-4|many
CASSPPRGRTKNIQYF
TGTGCCAGCAGCCCCCCCCGGGGACGAACCAAAAACATTCAGTACTTC
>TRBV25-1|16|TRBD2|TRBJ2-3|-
CASSEASGRRGDTQYF
TGTGCCAGCAGTGAGGCTAGCGGGCGAAGGGGAGATACGCAGTATTTT
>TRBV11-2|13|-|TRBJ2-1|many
CASSGGNGREQFF
TGTGCCAGCAGCGGGGGTAACGGGCGGGAGCAGTTCTTC
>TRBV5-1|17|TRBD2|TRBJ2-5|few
CASSLGLAGGVQETQYF
TGCGCCAGCAGCTTGGGACTAGCGGGGGGGGTCCAAGAGACCCAGTACTTC
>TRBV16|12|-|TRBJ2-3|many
CASSPSRDTQYF
TGTGCCAGCAGCCCCTCTCGGGATACGCAGTATTTT
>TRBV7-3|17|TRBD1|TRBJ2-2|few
CASSPNPQGAKAGELFF
TGTGCCAGCAGCCCAAACCCGCAGGGGGCGAAAGCCGGGGAGCTGTTTTTT
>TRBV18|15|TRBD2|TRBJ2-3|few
CASSPKLAGIDTQYF
TGTGCCAGCTCACCAAAACTAGCGGGAATTGACACGCAGTATTTT
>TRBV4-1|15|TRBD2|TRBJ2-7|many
CASSRTSGMEYEQYF
TGCGCCAGCAGCCGGACTAGCGGGATGGAATACGAGCAGTACTTC
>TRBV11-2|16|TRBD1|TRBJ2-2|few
CASSPGQLGRTGELFF
TGTGCCAGCAGCCCGGGACAGCTCGGACGAACCGGGGAGCTGTTTTTT
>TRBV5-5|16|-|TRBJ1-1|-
CASTELPSIINTRAFF
TGTGCCAGCACCGAGCTACCCTCCATCATTAACACTCGGGCTTTCTTT
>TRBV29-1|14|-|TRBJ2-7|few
CSVQEGRDSYEQYF
TGCAGCGTTCAGGAGGGGCGGGACTCCTACGAGCAGTACTTC
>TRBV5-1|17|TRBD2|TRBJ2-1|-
CASSPGTSPVRYNEQFF
TGCGCCAGCAGCCCCGGGACTAGCCCTGTTCGTTACAATGAGCAGTTCTTC
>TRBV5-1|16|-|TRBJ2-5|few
CASSLVGGQLSETQYF
TGCGCCAGCAGCTTGGTCGGGGGACAACTTTCAGAGACCCAGTACTTC
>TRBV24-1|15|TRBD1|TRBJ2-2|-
CATTSGTGNTGELFF
TGTGCCACCACCTCCGGGACAGGGAACACCGGGGAGCTGTTTTTT
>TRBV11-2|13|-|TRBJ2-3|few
CASSFRKPDTQYF
TGTGCCAGCAGCTTTCGGAAGCCAGATACGCAGTATTTT
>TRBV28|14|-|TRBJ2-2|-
CASSKPSDTGELFF
TGTGCCAGCAGTAAGCCGAGCGACACCGGGGAGCTGTTTTTT
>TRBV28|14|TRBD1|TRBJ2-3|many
CASRGQGSTDTQYF
TGTGCCAGCAGGGGACAGGGGAGCACAGATACGCAGTATTTT
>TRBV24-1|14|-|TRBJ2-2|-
CATNNGRNTGELFF
TGTGCCACCAATAACGGGAGGAACACCGGGGAGCTGTTTTTT
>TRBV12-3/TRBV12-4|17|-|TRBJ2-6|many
CASSSPDLRSGANVLTF
TGTGCCAGCAGTTCCCCTGATTTAAGGTCTGGGGCCAACGTCCTGACTTTC
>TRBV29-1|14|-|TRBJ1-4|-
CSVERRAANEKLFF
TGCAGCGTTGAGAGGAGAGCAGCTAATGAAAAACTGTTTTTT
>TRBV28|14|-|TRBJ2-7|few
CASSDGKPLREQYF
TGTGCCAGCAGTGACGGAAAGCCCCTTCGCGAGCAGTACTTC
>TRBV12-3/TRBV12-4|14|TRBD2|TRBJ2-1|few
CASSLRETYNEQFF
TGTGCCAGCAGTTTGCGGGAGACCTACAATGAGCAGTTCTTC
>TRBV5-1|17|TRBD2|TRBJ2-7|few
CASSLKGLAGASYEQYF
TGCGCCAGCAGCCTCAAAGGACTAGCGGGTGCTTCCTACGAGCAGTACTTC
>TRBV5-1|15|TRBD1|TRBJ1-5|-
CASRAGTADNQPQHF
TGCGCCAGCAGAGCGGGGACAGCGGACAATCAGCCCCAGCATTTT
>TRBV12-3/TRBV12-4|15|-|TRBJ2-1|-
CASSFPGADYNEQFF
TGTGCCAGCAGTTTTCCGGGGGCTGACTACAATGAGCAGTTCTTC
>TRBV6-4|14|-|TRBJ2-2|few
CASSEGDNTGELFF
TGTGCCAGCAGTGAGGGGGACAACACCGGGGAGCTGTTTTTT
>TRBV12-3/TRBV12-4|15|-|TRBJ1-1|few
CASSLSLVMNTEAFF
TGTGCCAGCAGTTTGAGTTTGGTCATGAACACTGAAGCTTTCTTT
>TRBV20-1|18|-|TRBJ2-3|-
CSASTLGAGSALGDTQYF
TGCAGTGCTAGTACTTTGGGGGCGGGGAGCGCCCTTGGGGATACGCAGTATTTT
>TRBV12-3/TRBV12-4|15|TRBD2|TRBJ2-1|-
CASSTHGEGRGEQFF
TGTGCCAGCAGTACCCACGGGGAGGGTAGAGGTGAGCAGTTCTTC
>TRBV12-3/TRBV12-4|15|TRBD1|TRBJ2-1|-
CASSRQGEYYNEQFF
TGTGCCAGCAGTCGACAGGGAGAGTACTACAATGAGCAGTTCTTC
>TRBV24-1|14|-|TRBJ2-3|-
CATRVRGSTDTQYF
TGTGCCACCCGAGTTCGAGGGAGCACAGATACGCAGTATTTT
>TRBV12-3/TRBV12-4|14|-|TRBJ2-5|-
CASRPQGGEETQYF
TGTGCCAGCAGGCCACAGGGAGGAGAAGAGACCCAGTACTTC
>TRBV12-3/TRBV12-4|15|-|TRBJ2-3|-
CASSNREVLTDTQYF
TGTGCCAGCAGTAACAGGGAGGTCCTCACAGATACGCAGTATTTT